The present T cell receptor (beta chain) was sequenced within a study of read filtering for tumor transcriptome and immune sequencing. Across the study: Patients were 17 to 20 male and approximately 15 female, mean age 65.9 years, range about 47 to 85. DNase treatment preceded whole-transcriptome library preparation. By R-ISS, stages I, II and III held approximately 8, 16 and 7 patients.

This library used roughly 370 ng RNA and molecular barcoded adaptors spanning alpha/delta and beta/gamma chains. A single record per CDR3 protein comes from TCRdb applying MiXCR to the reads. The sample lists tens of thousands of distinct CDR3 sequences, approximately 22% occurring once. Many counts were recorded for this clonotype. Trimming took 5 bases from V and 6 from J; bases not matched to a gene: 13. CDR1 is SGDLS, CDR2 YYNGEE, per germline. The CDR3 has 16 residues. The V call is TRBV9, the J call TRBJ2-2; 7 bases are shared with TRBD2. The clonotype was recovered from a donor at least 40 years old with multiple myeloma. The sample consisted of a population of CD138-negative cells sorted from bone marrow. The CDR3 is CASSPGGRMGSGELFF. CDR3 DNA: TGTGCCAGCAGTCCCGGCGGGAGAATGGGTTCCGGGGAGCTGTTTTTT.